The present entry profiles one TCR beta chain with its context. V shed 7 bases and J shed 3 bases, with 13 bases lying between them. The CDR3 has 13 amino acids. Germline V CDR1 and CDR2: MGHDK, SYGVNS. TCRB transcripts that were expressed got sequenced, as all of the isolated RNA had been reverse transcribed. TCRdb keeps only in-frame clones here, not all; method: immunoSEQ multiplex PCR. The sample holds hundreds of thousands of clones, approximately 70% seen once. This sample is part of a study of beta chain features in type 1 diabetes. The chain employs TRBV25-1 and TRBJ2-7; D perhaps matches TRBD1 (6 bases). Sequences were obtained from naive CD4+ T cells from blood. The clonotype was recovered from a man in his thirties or forties in good health. The CDR3 here is CASKAQGSYEQYF. The CDR3 DNA sequence: TGTGCCAGCAAAGCCCAGGGGAGCTACGAGCAGTACTTC.